This entry concerns a single T cell receptor (beta chain). Method: immunoSEQ multiplex PCR; TCRdb's copy keeps in-frame clones and lacks some. This repertoire shows 200,000 to 250,000 clones, roughly 87% found once; its top ten account for more than 5%. This specimen comes from a study of blood T cell repertoires in COVID-19. Study summary: From T cells, B-cell-depleted T cells, or PBMCs came the material, which was cDNA or gDNA.

Individuals drawn from around 25 US areas were roughly 18 to 89 years old. Cohort assignment relied on participant-reported clinical history. Germline CDR1 reads MNHEY; CDR2 reads SVGAGI. The CDR3 has 13 amino acids. Trimming took 7 bases from V and 5 from J; bases not matched to a gene: 8. The sample consisted of PBMCs or T cells enriched from blood (not recorded which). This TCR was recovered from a woman in her 30s with acute COVID-19. The J gene is TRBJ2-7, the V gene TRBV6-5; TRBD2 aligns across 7 bases. The CDR3 spells CASTTGSGDEQYF. The CDR3 DNA reads TGTGCCAGCACCACGGGGAGCGGGGACGAGCAGTACTTC.